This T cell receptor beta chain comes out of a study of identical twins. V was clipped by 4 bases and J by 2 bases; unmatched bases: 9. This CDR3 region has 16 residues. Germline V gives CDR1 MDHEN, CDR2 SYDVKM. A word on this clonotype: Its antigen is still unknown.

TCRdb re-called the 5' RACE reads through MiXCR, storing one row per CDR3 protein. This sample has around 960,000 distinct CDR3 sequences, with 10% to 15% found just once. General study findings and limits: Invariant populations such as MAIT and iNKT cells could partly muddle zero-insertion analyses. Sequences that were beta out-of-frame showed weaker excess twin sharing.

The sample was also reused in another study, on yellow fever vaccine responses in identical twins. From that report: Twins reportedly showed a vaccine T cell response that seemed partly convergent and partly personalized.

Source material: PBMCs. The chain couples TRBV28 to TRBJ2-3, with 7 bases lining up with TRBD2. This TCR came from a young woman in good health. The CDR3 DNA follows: TGTGCCAGCAGTTCATATCCCGGGACTACCACAGATACGCAGTATTTT. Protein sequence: CASSSYPGTTTDTQYF.